This T cell receptor (beta chain) was identified during a study of CD8+ T cells in alopecia areata. Across about 5 patients, CD4+ cells underwent sorting into CD25+CD127- cells. RNA was isolated and reverse transcribed to cDNA, the sequencing template. The table came from immunoSEQ multiplex PCR; TCRdb's copy has only in-frame clones and leaves some out. The data hold about 19,000 clones, with 60% to 70% observed a single time. The CDR3 length is 14 residues. CDR1 is MDHEN, CDR2 SYDVKM, per germline. Trimming cost V 6 bases and J 2 bases, with 14 bases left between them. The chain has TRBV28 and TRBJ2-7, with D perhaps matching TRBD1 (6 bases). This TCR derives from a human donor with alopecia areata. Sequencing input: CD4+ Tregs sorted from blood. The CDR3: CASRHREPPYEQYF. The CDR3 region has the DNA TGTGCCAGCAGACACAGGGAACCGCCCTACGAGCAGTACTTC.